A selection of T cell receptor beta chains follows, all from one sample in a study of blood T cell repertoires in COVID-19. Repertoires were generated with immunoSEQ multiplex PCR, while TCRdb's copy carries only in-frame clones and drops some. This sample has roughly 380,000 clones, with 88% found just once. Sequencing was carried out using PBMCs or T cells enriched from blood (not recorded which). The receptors were gathered from a woman aged 30 to 39 who had been exposed to COVID-19. Each CDR3 is given with its conserved first and last residue. The D gene is left open where the match is weak. Rows give clone size only sometimes, using once, few, many, or a class for an expanded clone.

TRBV7-6	TRBJ1-2	once	TRBD1	TGTGCCAGCAGCCCTCGGGGGGGACAGGGGGCCCAAACTATCTATGGCTACACCTTC	CASSPRGGQGAQTIYGYTF
TRBV9	TRBJ2-2	few	-	TGTGCCAGCAGCGTAGCCTCAGCGAACACCGGGGAGCTGTTTTTT	CASSVASANTGELFF
TRBV5-1	TRBJ1-2	-	-	TGCGCCAGCAGCCTACGCTTCGGAGGAGACTATGGCTACACCTTC	CASSLRFGGDYGYTF
TRBV7-3	TRBJ2-1	-	TRBD2	TGTGCCAGCAGCCGAGTAGCGGGAGGGGTCTACAATGAGCAGTTCTTC	CASSRVAGGVYNEQFF
TRBV27	TRBJ2-7	-	TRBD2	TGTGCCAGCAAGCGGGAGACGGGCTTCTACGAGCAGTACTTC	CASKRETGFYEQYF
TRBV10-3	TRBJ1-1	-	-	TGTGCCATCAGATCCGGGGTCGACACTGAAGCTTTCTTT	CAIRSGVDTEAFF
TRBV29-1	TRBJ1-6	-	-	TGCAGCGTTGAACCTGGGCAGGAACGCCAAAATTCACCCCTCCACTTT	CSVEPGQERQNSPLHF
TRBV21-1	TRBJ1-4	-	-	TGTGCCCCATCTAAACGGGGTGAAAAACTGTTTTTT	CAPSKRGEKLFF
TRBV7-3	TRBJ2-7	-	-	TGTGCCAGCAGCGGCCAGGGGACCGGGCCCTACGAGCAGTACTTC	CASSGQGTGPYEQYF
TRBV29-1	TRBJ1-1	-	-	TGCAGCGTTATTCCAGGGGCCAGGGAAGCTTTCTTT	CSVIPGAREAFF
TRBV11-2	TRBJ2-1	-	-	TGTGCCAGCAGCTCGCGTGGGGAGGCCCAGCAGTTCTTC	CASSSRGEAQQFF
TRBV5-1	TRBJ2-3	once	TRBD2	TGCGCCAGCAGCCCCGAAGGACTAGCGGGAGGTGCTAGCACAGATACGCAGTATTTT	CASSPEGLAGGASTDTQYF
TRBV2	TRBJ2-1	-	TRBD2	TGTGCCAGCAGGGAGGGACTAGCGGGGGTTTACAATGAGCAGTTCTTC	CASREGLAGVYNEQFF
TRBV6-5	TRBJ1-2	-	TRBD1	TGTGCCACCCGGGACAGGGGAAAATATGGCTACACCTTC	CATRDRGKYGYTF
TRBV14	TRBJ1-3	-	TRBD1	TGTGCCAGCAGGCAGACAGGGGAAAGCTCTGGAAACACCATATATTTT	CASRQTGESSGNTIYF
TRBV28	TRBJ2-5	-	TRBD1	TGTGCCAGCGCTGGGGGACAGGCCCCTGGGGAGACCCAGTACTTC	CASAGGQAPGETQYF
TRBV5-5	TRBJ1-5	-	-	TGTGCCAGCAGCCCCCTAGGCCCAGGGGAAATCAATCAGCCCCAGCATTTT	CASSPLGPGEINQPQHF
TRBV29-1	TRBJ1-1	-	-	TGCAGCGCCAGGGCGCCAGGAGGGGTGAACACTGAAGCTTTCTTT	CSARAPGGVNTEAFF
TRBV11-2	TRBJ1-4	few	-	TGTGCCAGCAGCTTACGCGGGGGTGAAAAACTGTTTTTT	CASSLRGGEKLFF
TRBV5-5	TRBJ1-5	-	TRBD1	TGTGCCAGCAGCCCTGGGACAGGGACTCCGAGCAATCAGCCCCAGCATTTT	CASSPGTGTPSNQPQHF
TRBV28	TRBJ1-3	few	-	TGTGCCACCACCTCCATGATGGGCCCATGGGTTGGAAACACCATATATTTT	CATTSMMGPWVGNTIYF
TRBV28	TRBJ2-7	-	-	TGTGCCAGCACCTTAGGGGTCTCCTACGAGCAGTACTTC	CASTLGVSYEQYF
TRBV5-1	TRBJ2-7	-	TRBD1	TGCGCCAGCAGCACCGGGACAGGGGGTGGGGAGCAGTACTTC	CASSTGTGGGEQYF
TRBV27	TRBJ1-5	once	-	TGTGCCAGCAGTTCCGGCAGCAGGGCCCAGCATTTT	CASSSGSRAQHF
TRBV5-4	TRBJ2-2	once	-	TGTGCCAGCAGCCGATTAACAGGGACCGGGGAGCTGTTTTTT	CASSRLTGTGELFF
TRBV7-8	TRBJ1-5	once	TRBD1	TGTGCCAGCAGCCAGACAGGGGGCCGTCAGCCCCAGCATTTT	CASSQTGGRQPQHF
TRBV24-1	TRBJ2-3	-	TRBD2	TGTGCCACCAGTGATTCTCTAGCGGGAGGGCCGCGGTATCTTCCAGATACGCAGTATTTT	CATSDSLAGGPRYLPDTQYF
TRBV5-5	TRBJ1-1	-	-	TGTGCCAGCAGCGTGCGGGGGGAAGGCACTGAAGCTTTCTTT	CASSVRGEGTEAFF
TRBV28	TRBJ1-2	once	-	TGTGCCAGCAGTTCCGAGACAGGTTTGGGTGGCTACACCTTC	CASSSETGLGGYTF
TRBV7-3	TRBJ2-5	once	TRBD2	TGTGCCAGCAGCTTACCTATAGGACTAGCGGGAGGGCCTAAACAAGAGACCCAGTACTTC	CASSLPIGLAGGPKQETQYF
TRBV19	TRBJ1-5	-	TRBD1	TGTGCCAGTCCCCGGGACAGGGGGCGAAAAGGCAATCAGCCCCAGCATTTT	CASPRDRGRKGNQPQHF
TRBV5-1	TRBJ2-7	-	-	TGCGCCAGCACCGGGGGTAGCGCATCCTACGAGCAGTACTTC	CASTGGSASYEQYF
TRBV6-5	TRBJ1-2	-	TRBD1	TGTGCCAGCAGTTACCCTCGGGGGACAGGGGATGGCTACACCTTC	CASSYPRGTGDGYTF
TRBV7-9	TRBJ2-7	-	-	TGTGCCAGCACCCGTCGTATTGACGAGCAGTACTTC	CASTRRIDEQYF
TRBV28	TRBJ1-5	-	TRBD1	TGTGCCAGCAGTCAACCTTCCGGGACAGGGGATGATCAGCCCCAGCATTTT	CASSQPSGTGDDQPQHF
TRBV20-1	TRBJ2-7	-	TRBD2	TGCAGTGCTGCCGGACTAGACGAGCAGTACTTC	CSAAGLDEQYF
TRBV7-6	TRBJ2-5	-	-	TGTGCCAGCAGCCATGGAGGCGAGAGTTGGTTAAAGACCCAGTACTTC	CASSHGGESWLKTQYF
TRBV18	TRBJ2-7	-	-	TGTGCCAGCTCACCCCTACTGAGCTCCTACGAGCAGTACTTC	CASSPLLSSYEQYF
TRBV9	TRBJ2-7	-	TRBD1	TGTGCCAGCAGCGCCGGGACAGGGGGCGACGAGCAGTACTTC	CASSAGTGGDEQYF
TRBV11-2	TRBJ2-7	few	-	TGTGCCAGCAGCTTATTCCGTGGGAGGACCCGATCGAGGGAGCAGTACTTC	CASSLFRGRTRSREQYF
TRBV11-2	TRBJ2-1	-	-	TGTGCCAGCAGCCACTCAATAAGCGGGCTCTTCCACAATGAGCAGTTCTTC	CASSHSISGLFHNEQFF
TRBV18	TRBJ2-1	few	TRBD2	TGTGCCAGCTCACCACCCTTGGGACTAGCGGGACTAAATGAGCAGTTCTTC	CASSPPLGLAGLNEQFF
TRBV24-1	TRBJ2-2	-	TRBD1	TGTGCCACCGCTAGGCGGACAGGGCAGGACGGGGAGCTGTTTTTT	CATARRTGQDGELFF
TRBV12-3/TRBV12-4	TRBJ2-2	once	TRBD2	TGTGCCGGCGGGAGAGGGCCAAGCGGGGAGCTGTTTTTT	CAGGRGPSGELFF
TRBV2	TRBJ1-4	-	TRBD1	TGTGCCAGCAGTGAAGAAGGACAGGGGTCTGAAAAACTGTTTTTT	CASSEEGQGSEKLFF
TRBV12-3/TRBV12-4	TRBJ1-5	-	-	TGTGCCAGCAGTCCACACACGAATCAGCCCCAGCATTTT	CASSPHTNQPQHF
TRBV2	TRBJ2-5	-	TRBD2	TGTGCCACCACTAGCGGTACTAACCAAGAGACCCAGTACTTC	CATTSGTNQETQYF
TRBV9	TRBJ2-7	few	TRBD1	TGTGCCAGCAGCGTAGCAGGGGGCATTATCGACGAGCAGTACTTC	CASSVAGGIIDEQYF
TRBV6-4	TRBJ2-1	-	TRBD2	TGTGCCACCCGAACTCGGGGTAGCGGGAAAGGGAGCAATGAGCAGTTCTTC	CATRTRGSGKGSNEQFF